The next 28 T cell receptor beta chains were all read from a single sample in a study of T cells in localized non-small cell lung cancer. Sequencing was performed with immunoSEQ multiplex PCR; in TCRdb, only in-frame clones are kept and a portion is missing. The sample has about 82,000 clones; over 70% are singletons. The sample consisted of PBMCs, taken before any cancer treatment. The receptors were sampled from a man aged 40 to 70 with stage II squamous cell lung carcinoma.

J is TRBJ2-3 and V is TRBV5-1, with D tentatively TRBD1 (5 bases). This CDR3 spans 14 amino acids. The V gene's germline CDR1 is SGHRS and CDR2 YFSETQ. Trimming took 4 bases from V and 3 from J, leaving 12 bases between them. CDR3 sequence reads: CASSQQEITDTQYF. Here the CDR3 DNA reads TGCGCCAGCAGCCAACAGGAGATTACAGATACGCAGTATTTT.

The gene calls are TRBV27 and TRBJ1-6; D not certain. V lost 4 bases to trimming and J lost 14 bases, with 15 bases between them. This CDR3 is built from 13 residues. Germline loops: CDR1 MNHEY, CDR2 SMNVEV (reference sequence). The CDR3 coding sequence is TGTGCCAGCAGTTCCGACCCCGGCGGGTCCCTCCACTTT. Protein sequence: CASSSDPGGSLHF.

The chain employs TRBV4-1 and TRBJ1-2, with no clear D. The germline V gene encodes CDR1 MGHRA and CDR2 YSYEKL. V lost 1 base to trimming and J lost 4 bases, with 10 bases between them. The CDR3 runs to 14 residues. The CDR3 here is CASSQAGITYGYTF. The DNA of the CDR3 is TGCGCCAGCAGCCAAGCGGGCATAACCTATGGCTACACCTTC.

The chain carries TRBV7-6 and TRBJ1-2; 8 bases are a match to TRBD1. V gave up 5 bases and J gave up 3 bases; unmatched junction bases: 17. Germline assignment: CDR1 SGHVS and CDR2 FNYEAQ. This CDR3 region has 18 residues. CDR3 loop: CASSQGWDRTSPYYGYTF. The DNA for the CDR3 is TGTGCCAGCAGCCAAGGGTGGGACAGGACTTCTCCTTACTATGGCTACACCTTC.

This rearrangement joins TRBV28 to TRBJ1-1, with TRBD1 matching over 7 bases. The CDR3 length is 16 residues. The V gene's germline CDR1 is MDHEN and CDR2 SYDVKM. Losses at the gene ends were 3 bases for V and 3 bases for J; bases not matched to a gene: 10. The CDR3 spells CASSFLSQGRDTEAFF. The CDR3 DNA reads TGTGCCAGCAGTTTCCTATCACAGGGGAGGGACACTGAAGCTTTCTTT.

The chain uses TRBV18 and TRBJ2-5, with D hard to call. Germline CDR1 is KGHSH and CDR2 is LQKENI. The V gene lost 1 base and the J gene lost 4 bases, with 16 bases spanning the gap. This CDR3 is built from 16 residues. The DNA for the CDR3 is TGTGCCAGCTCACCACGGGCCGAACAGCCGGGAGAGACCCAGTACTTC. Its protein is CASSPRAEQPGETQYF.

The chain uses TRBV30 and TRBJ1-2; 8 nucleotides agree with TRBD1. The CDR3 has 18 residues. In germline, CDR1 is GTSNPN, CDR2 SVGIG (reference sequence). Trimming cost V 5 bases and J 4 bases; bases outside gene matches: 21. The CDR3 loop is CAWYGTGQGPTTGYGYTF. As DNA, the CDR3 is TGTGCCTGGTATGGGACAGGACAGGGTCCAACTACCGGCTATGGCTACACCTTC.

This chain joins TRBV7-9 and TRBJ2-3; tentatively, D is TRBD1 (6 bases). V was clipped by 5 bases and J by 3 bases, with 18 bases between them. The CDR3 is made up of 16 amino acids. Germline CDR1 reads SEHNR; CDR2 reads FQNEAQ (reference sequence). CDR3 loop: CASSPRDKELTDTQYF. For the CDR3, the DNA is TGTGCCAGCAGCCCCCGGGACAAGGAGCTTACAGATACGCAGTATTTT.

This chain connects TRBV25-1 to TRBJ2-2; no firm D call. Trimming removed 8 bases from V and 1 base from J, with 2 bases in between. This CDR3 is 11 amino acids long. Germline CDR1 reads MGHDK; CDR2 reads SYGVNS. The CDR3 loop reads CASGNTGELFF. The CDR3 nucleotides read TGTGCCAGCGGGAACACCGGGGAGCTGTTTTTT.

The chain uses TRBV2 and TRBJ2-2; possible D gene TRBD1, 6 bases. This CDR3 spans 14 amino acids. Germline-derived CDR1 and CDR2 are SNHLY and FYNNEI. The V gene lost 6 bases and the J gene lost 4 bases, with 12 bases spanning the gap. The CDR3 reads CASRPRDITGELFF. CDR3 sequence (DNA): TGTGCCAGCAGGCCTAGGGACATCACCGGGGAGCTGTTTTTT.

The chain links TRBV5-1 to TRBJ2-1; perhaps TRBD1 as D (5 bases). CDR3 size: 17 residues. With 3 bases removed from V and 0 bases from J, the gap between germline ends came to 16 bases. CDR1 and CDR2 from the germline V gene are SGHRS and YFSETQ. The CDR3 coding sequence is TGCGCCAGCAGCTCGGACACCAGGAGTGGCTCCTACAATGAGCAGTTCTTC. It codes for CASSSDTRSGSYNEQFF.

The chain employs TRBV18 and TRBJ2-5; the D is unclear. There are 14 residues in the CDR3. V lost 3 bases and J 2 bases, leaving 10 bases between the germline ends. The germline CDR1 and CDR2 sequences are KGHSH and LQKENI. As DNA, the CDR3 is TGTGCCAGCTCACCGGTGGACCGGCAAGAGACCCAGTACTTC. Protein sequence: CASSPVDRQETQYF.

V usage is TRBV11-1 and J usage is TRBJ1-1; no reliable D call. CDR3 length equals 14 residues. Looked up from germline, CDR1 is SGHAT and CDR2 is FQDESV (reference sequence). V dropped 0 bases and J dropped 10 bases, with 15 bases sitting between them. The CDR3 spells CASSLAGNSRGAFF. CDR3 in DNA: TGTGCCAGCAGCTTAGCCGGGAACTCCCGAGGAGCTTTCTTT.

This clone came up a few times. V is TRBV7-8 and J is TRBJ1-1, with TRBD1 matching over 8 bases. Per germline, CDR1 SGHVS and CDR2 FQNEAQ. The J segment lost 11 bases and the V segment lost 5 bases, leaving 10 bases of the junction unmatched. The CDR3 has 13 amino acids. The CDR3 region has the DNA TGTGCCAGCAGCCCCGCTCTTCAGGGGGCCGCTTTCTTT. Residues: CASSPALQGAAFF.

This clone was counted many times. J is TRBJ1-6 and V is TRBV30, with D unclear. The CDR3 extends over 12 amino acids. The germline V and J ends were trimmed by 7 bases and 5 bases, with 9 bases remaining between them. Germline V gives CDR1 GTSNPN, CDR2 SVGIG (reference sequence). DNA of the CDR3: TGTGCCTCTCGACGGGATAATTCACCCCTCCACTTT. Encoded protein: CASRRDNSPLHF.

The chain recombines TRBV18 with TRBJ2-2, with a weak D call TRBD2 (6 bases). Germline CDR1 KGHSH, CDR2 LQKENI. Trimming cost V 3 bases and J 7 bases, with 15 bases left between them. CDR3 size: 15 residues. CDR3 sequence (DNA): TGTGCCAGCTCACCCCTCGGGAGAAACCACGGGGAGCTGTTTTTT. It encodes CASSPLGRNHGELFF. Combining the CDR3 with reference TRBV18 and TRBJ2-2 gives the whole variable domain NAGVMQNPRHLVRRRGQEARLRCSPMKGHSHVYWYRQLPEEGLKFMVYLQKENIIDESGMPKERFSAEFPKEGPSILRIQQVVRGDSAAYFCASSPLGRNHGELFFGEGSRLTVL.

The chain uses TRBV28 and TRBJ1-4; D may be TRBD1 (6 bases). V lost 6 bases to trimming and J lost 0 bases, with 8 bases between them. The CDR3 has 14 amino acids. Germline assignment: CDR1 MDHEN and CDR2 SYDVKM. CDR3 in amino acids: CASSRTATNEKLFF. The CDR3 DNA reads as TGTGCCAGCAGCAGGACAGCAACTAATGAAAAACTGTTTTTT. The complete variable domain, with remaining parts taken from reference TRBV28 and TRBJ1-4, reads DVKVTQSSRYLVKRTGEKVFLECVQDMDHENMFWYRQDPGLGLRLIYFSYDVKMKEKGDIPEGYSVSREKKERFSLILESASTNQTSMYLCASSRTATNEKLFFGSGTQLSVL.

The chain couples TRBV5-1 to TRBJ1-1; 11 bases line up with TRBD1. The V gene end was trimmed by 2 bases and the J gene end by 5 bases; junction bases not matched to a gene: 8. This CDR3 is 16 amino acids long. Germline lookup yields CDR1 SGHRS and CDR2 YFSETQ. The CDR3 DNA sequence: TGCGCCAGCAGCTTAGGACAGGGGGCTCGGTTGACTGAAGCTTTCTTT. This translates into CASSLGQGARLTEAFF.

V is TRBV7-9 and J is TRBJ1-1; tentatively, D is TRBD1 (5 bases). Germline-derived CDR1 and CDR2 are SEHNR and FQNEAQ (reference sequence). Between the trimmed V and J ends, which lost 4 bases and 0 bases, there was a span of 18 bases. The CDR3 consists of 17 residues. DNA of the CDR3: TGTGCCAGCAGCTCGGTCGGGGGGAGTAAGATGAACACTGAAGCTTTCTTT. It specifies CASSSVGGSKMNTEAFF.

This clone was recorded once. The V and J genes are TRBV5-1 and TRBJ2-4, with D uncertain. CDR1 is SGHRS, CDR2 YFSETQ, per germline. CDR3 length: 12 residues. V gave up 0 bases and J gave up 6 bases, with 4 bases separating them. In DNA form, the CDR3 reads TGCGCCAGCAGCTTGGAGGGAAACATTCAGTACTTC. Its protein product is CASSLEGNIQYF. The full variable domain, with the rest looked up from reference TRBV5-1 and TRBJ2-4, is KAGVTQTPRYLIKTRGQQVTLSCSPISGHRSVSWYQQTPGQGLQFLFEYFSETQRNKGNFPGRFSGRQFSNSRSEMNVSTLELGDSALYLCASSLEGNIQYFGAGTRLSVL.

By share, this clone ranks as medium-sized. The genes are TRBV19 and TRBJ2-2; possibly TRBD1 or TRBD2 for D (5 bases each). V shed 6 bases and J shed 5 bases, with 13 bases lying between them. Per the germline V gene, CDR1 is LNHDA and CDR2 is SQIVND (reference sequence). This CDR3 has 14 amino acids. CDR3 residues: CASRRPGTTGELFF. The CDR3 DNA sequence: TGTGCCAGTAGACGACCAGGGACGACCGGGGAGCTGTTTTTT.

The table lists this clone with a few counts. The chain couples TRBV5-5 to TRBJ2-7; 10 nucleotides match TRBD1. The CDR3 contains 17 residues. The germline V gene encodes CDR1 SGHKS and CDR2 YYEKEE (reference sequence). V was pared by 0 bases and J by 4 bases, with 10 bases of the junction left unmatched. The CDR3 region is CASSLGPGQGSVYEQYF. DNA for the CDR3: TGTGCCAGCAGCTTGGGGCCGGGACAGGGGTCGGTTTACGAGCAGTACTTC.

This clone has more than one count but fewer than ten. The chain links TRBV10-3 to TRBJ1-2; maybe TRBD1 (6 bases). Trimming removed 9 bases at V and 4 bases at J, with 12 bases between. This CDR3 is 12 amino acids long. Germline V CDR1 and CDR2: ENHRY, SYGVKD. CDR3 loop: CAIMDRVYGYTF. The CDR3 DNA is TGTGCCATTATGGACAGAGTCTATGGCTACACCTTC.

The genes are TRBV18 and TRBJ2-5; D remains unclear. The germline CDR1 and CDR2 sequences are KGHSH and LQKENI. Trimming removed 3 bases at V and 3 bases at J, with 11 bases between. CDR3 length equals 14 residues. The CDR3 bases are TGTGCCAGCTCACCTCGCCGCGGAGAAGAGACCCAGTACTTC. Its protein is CASSPRRGEETQYF.

In its sample, this clone was seen a few times. J is TRBJ2-3 and V is TRBV5-5; possibly TRBD1 for D (5 bases). The CDR3 is 14 amino acids. Per germline, CDR1 SGHKS and CDR2 YYEKEE (reference sequence). Trimming left V 4 bases short and J 0 bases short, with 9 bases between. CDR3 sequence (DNA): TGTGCCAGCAGCCTGGACATCAGCACAGATACGCAGTATTTT. Its translation: CASSLDISTDTQYF.

V gene TRBV27 combines with J gene TRBJ1-2; 9 nucleotides agree with TRBD1. The germline CDR1 and CDR2 sequences are MNHEY and SMNVEV (reference sequence). The CDR3 is 16 amino acids. V lost 7 bases and J lost 5; bases outside the gene matches: 14. DNA of the CDR3: TGTGCCAGCATGCCAATGCGGGACAGGGTATTTTATGGCTACACCTTC. It translates to CASMPMRDRVFYGYTF.

The genes are TRBV5-6 and TRBJ2-2; TRBD1 is a possible D gene (6 bases). Germline V CDR1 and CDR2: SGHDT, YYEEEE. Between the trimmed V and J ends, which lost 5 bases and 6 bases, there was a span of 17 bases. The CDR3 extends over 15 amino acids. The CDR3, as DNA: TGTGCCAGCAGTCCGACTGGGGGCCAAGCCGGGGAGCTGTTTTTT. It codes for CASSPTGGQAGELFF.

This chain joins TRBV5-6 and TRBJ2-4; 7 bases line up with TRBD1. Unmatched junction bases numbered 10, after V lost 0 bases and J lost 4 bases. Germline V gives CDR1 SGHDT, CDR2 YYEEEE. This CDR3 is 17 amino acids long. In DNA, the CDR3 is TGTGCCAGCAGCTTGGGGTTCAGGAGACAGGGTAAAAACATTCAGTACTTC. This encodes CASSLGFRRQGKNIQYF.